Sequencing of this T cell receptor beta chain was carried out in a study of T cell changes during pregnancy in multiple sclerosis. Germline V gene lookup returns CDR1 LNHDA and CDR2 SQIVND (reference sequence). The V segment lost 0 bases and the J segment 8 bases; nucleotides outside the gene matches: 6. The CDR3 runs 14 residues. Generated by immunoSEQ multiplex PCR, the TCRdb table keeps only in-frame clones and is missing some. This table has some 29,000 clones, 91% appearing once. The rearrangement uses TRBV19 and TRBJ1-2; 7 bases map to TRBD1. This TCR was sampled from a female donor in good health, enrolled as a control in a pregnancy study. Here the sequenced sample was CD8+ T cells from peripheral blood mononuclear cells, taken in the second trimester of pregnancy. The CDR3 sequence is CASSIDSGGRGYTF. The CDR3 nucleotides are TGTGCCAGTAGTATAGATTCAGGGGGGAGAGGCTACACCTTC.